This T cell receptor (beta chain) is from a study of blood T cell repertoires in COVID-19. Looking at the study overall: Researchers got acute and convalescent COVID-19 samples from the United States, Italy and Spain. PBMCs, B-cell-depleted T cells, or T cells provided the cDNA or gDNA that made up the material.

The data were produced by immunoSEQ multiplex PCR, yet TCRdb's version contains in-frame clones alone and is incomplete. The sample has 120,000 to 150,000 clones, around 86% seen once. The CDR3 is 15 amino acids. V lost 2 bases, J lost 2 bases, and 9 bases lay in between. From germline, CDR1 is KGHDR and CDR2 SFDVKD. The TCR sequence derives from a man at least 80 years old with acute or convalescent COVID-19. The J gene is TRBJ1-5, the V gene TRBV24-1, with TRBD1 as a possible D gene (6 bases). Sequenced: peripheral blood. CDR3 DNA sequence: TGTGCCACCAGTGATTATCAGGGGCGCAATCAGCCCCAGCATTTT. Protein sequence: CATSDYQGRNQPQHF.